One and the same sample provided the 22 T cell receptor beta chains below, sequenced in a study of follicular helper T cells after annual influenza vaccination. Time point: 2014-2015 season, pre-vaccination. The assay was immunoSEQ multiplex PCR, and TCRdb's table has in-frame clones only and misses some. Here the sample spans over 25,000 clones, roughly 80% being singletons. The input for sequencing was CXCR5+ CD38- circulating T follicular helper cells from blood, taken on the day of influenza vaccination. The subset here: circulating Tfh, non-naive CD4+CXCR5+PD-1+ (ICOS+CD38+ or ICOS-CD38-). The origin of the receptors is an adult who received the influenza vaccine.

The CDR3 region has the DNA TGTGCCAGCTCACCACCAGGCGGTAGTACTGAGCAGTTCTTC. Translation: CASSPPGGSTEQFF. The V and J genes are TRBV18 and TRBJ2-1; D gene ambiguous. The length of the CDR3 is 14 residues. CDR1 and CDR2 from the germline V gene are KGHSH and LQKENI. Trimming removed 0 bases from V and 9 bases from J, with 12 bases in between.

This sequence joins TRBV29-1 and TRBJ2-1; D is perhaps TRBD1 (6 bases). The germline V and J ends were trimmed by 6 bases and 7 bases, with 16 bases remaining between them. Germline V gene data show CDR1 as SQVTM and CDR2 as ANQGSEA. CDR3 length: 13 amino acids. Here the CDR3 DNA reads TGCAGCGTACTCCTGGACAGCCAGAATGAGCAGTTCTTC. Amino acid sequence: CSVLLDSQNEQFF.

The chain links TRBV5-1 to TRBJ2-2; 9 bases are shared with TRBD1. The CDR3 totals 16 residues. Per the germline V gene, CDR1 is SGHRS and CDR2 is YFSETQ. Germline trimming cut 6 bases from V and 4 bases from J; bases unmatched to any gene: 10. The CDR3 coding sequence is TGCGCCAGCAAGAGACAGGGGGAATTGGGCACCGGGGAGCTGTTTTTT. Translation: CASKRQGELGTGELFF.

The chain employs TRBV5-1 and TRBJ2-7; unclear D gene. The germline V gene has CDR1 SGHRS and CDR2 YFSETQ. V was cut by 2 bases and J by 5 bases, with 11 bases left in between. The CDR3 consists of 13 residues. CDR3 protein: CASSLPRSNEQYF. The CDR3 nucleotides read TGCGCCAGCAGCTTACCTCGGTCGAACGAGCAGTACTTC.

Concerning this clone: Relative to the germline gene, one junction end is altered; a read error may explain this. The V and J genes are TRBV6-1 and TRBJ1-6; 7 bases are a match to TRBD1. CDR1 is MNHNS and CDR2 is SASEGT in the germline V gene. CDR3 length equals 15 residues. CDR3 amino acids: CASSRDRSSNSPLHF. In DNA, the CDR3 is TGTGCCAGCAGTAGGGACAGATCCTCTAATTCACCCCTCCACTTT.

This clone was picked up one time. CDR3 loop: CASSQDRANSYGYTF. DNA for the CDR3: TGTGCCAGCAGCCAAGATAGAGCAAATTCCTATGGCTACACCTTC. The V gene is TRBV14, the J gene TRBJ1-2; D is unresolved. The germline gives CDR1 SGHDN, CDR2 FVKESK. Trimming took off 0 bases at V and 4 bases at J, with 12 bases between the two ends. This CDR3 contains 15 residues.

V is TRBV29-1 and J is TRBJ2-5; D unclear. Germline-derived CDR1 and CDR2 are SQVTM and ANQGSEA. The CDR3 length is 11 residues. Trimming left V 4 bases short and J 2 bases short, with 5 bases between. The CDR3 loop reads CSVAIQETQYF. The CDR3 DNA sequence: TGCAGCGTTGCCATTCAAGAGACCCAGTACTTC.

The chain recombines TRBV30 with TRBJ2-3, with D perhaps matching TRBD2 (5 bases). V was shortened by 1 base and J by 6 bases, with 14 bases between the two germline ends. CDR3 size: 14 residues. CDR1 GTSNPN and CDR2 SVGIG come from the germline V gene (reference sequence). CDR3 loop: CAWSAGTVGDTQYF. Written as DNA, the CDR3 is TGTGCCTGGAGTGCGGGAACAGTTGGGGATACGCAGTATTTT.

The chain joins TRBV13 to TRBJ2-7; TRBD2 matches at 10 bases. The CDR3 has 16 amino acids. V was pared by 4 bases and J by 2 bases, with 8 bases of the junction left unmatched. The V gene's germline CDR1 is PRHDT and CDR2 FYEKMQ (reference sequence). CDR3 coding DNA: TGTGCCAGCAGCTCCCTTGGACTAGCGGCTGCCTACGAGCAGTACTTC. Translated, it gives CASSSLGLAAAYEQYF.

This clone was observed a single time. For the CDR3, the DNA is TGTGCCAGCAGCAAAGGTGGGGGCAGTGCCCACACAGATACGCAGTATTTT. Encoded protein: CASSKGGGSAHTDTQYF. This chain joins TRBV21-1 and TRBJ2-3; the table's TRBD1 call for D was not verified on the DNA. TRBV21-1 is shown as a pseudogene. This CDR3 is 17 amino acids long.

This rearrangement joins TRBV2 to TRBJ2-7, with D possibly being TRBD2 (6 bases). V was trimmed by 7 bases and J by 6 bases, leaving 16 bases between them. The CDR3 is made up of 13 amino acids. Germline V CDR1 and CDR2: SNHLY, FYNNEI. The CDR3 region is CASTKLAGGEQYF. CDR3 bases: TGTGCCAGCACCAAACTAGCCGGTGGCGAGCAGTACTTC.

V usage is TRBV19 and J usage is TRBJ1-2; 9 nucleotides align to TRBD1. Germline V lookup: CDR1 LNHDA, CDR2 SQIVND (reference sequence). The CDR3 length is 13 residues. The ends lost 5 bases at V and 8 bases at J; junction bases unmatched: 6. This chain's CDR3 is CASSAQGAGGYTF. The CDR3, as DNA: TGTGCCAGTAGTGCACAGGGGGCAGGAGGCTACACCTTC.

The DNA of the CDR3 is TGCAGTGCCGAGGTAAAATACGAGCAGTACTTC. This codes for CSAEVKYEQYF. The rearrangement uses TRBV20-1 and TRBJ2-7; D is unclear. The CDR3 contains 11 residues. The germline gives CDR1 DFQATT, CDR2 SNEGSKA (reference sequence). The V and J ends lost 6 bases and 4 bases respectively, with 10 bases between them.

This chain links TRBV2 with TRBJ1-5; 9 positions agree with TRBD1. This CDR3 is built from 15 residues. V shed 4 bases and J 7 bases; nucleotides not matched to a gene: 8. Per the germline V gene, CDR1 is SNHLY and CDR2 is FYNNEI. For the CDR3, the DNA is TGTGCCAGCAGTGCCACAGGGGGCAGGGGACAGCCCCAGCATTTT. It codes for CASSATGGRGQPQHF.

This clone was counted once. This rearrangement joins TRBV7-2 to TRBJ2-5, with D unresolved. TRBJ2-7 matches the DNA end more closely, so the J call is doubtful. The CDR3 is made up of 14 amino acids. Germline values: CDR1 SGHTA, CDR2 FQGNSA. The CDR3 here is CASSLSAPSYEQYF. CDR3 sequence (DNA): TGTGCCAGCAGCCTAAGTGCCCCCTCCTACGAGCAGTACTTC.

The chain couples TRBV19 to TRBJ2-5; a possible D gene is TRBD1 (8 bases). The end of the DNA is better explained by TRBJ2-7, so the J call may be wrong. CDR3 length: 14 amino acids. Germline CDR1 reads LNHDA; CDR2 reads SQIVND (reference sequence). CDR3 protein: CASSNRGGFYEQYF. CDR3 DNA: TGTGCCAGTAGTAACAGGGGGGGATTCTACGAGCAGTACTTC.

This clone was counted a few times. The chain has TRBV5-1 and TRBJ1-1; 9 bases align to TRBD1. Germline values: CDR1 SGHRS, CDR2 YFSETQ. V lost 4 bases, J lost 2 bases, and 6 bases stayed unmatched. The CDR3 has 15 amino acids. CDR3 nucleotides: TGCGCCAGCAGCCTCAATACAGGGGGCAACACTGAAGCTTTCTTT. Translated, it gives CASSLNTGGNTEAFF.

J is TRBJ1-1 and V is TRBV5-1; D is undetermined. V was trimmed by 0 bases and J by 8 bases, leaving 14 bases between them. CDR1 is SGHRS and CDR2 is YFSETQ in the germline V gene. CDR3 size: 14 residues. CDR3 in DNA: TGCGCCAGCAGCTTGGTGGGCAGCACAGAAGAAGCTTTCTTT. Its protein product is CASSLVGSTEEAFF. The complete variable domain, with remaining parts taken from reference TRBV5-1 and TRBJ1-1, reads KAGVTQTPRYLIKTRGQQVTLSCSPISGHRSVSWYQQTPGQGLQFLFEYFSETQRNKGNFPGRFSGRQFSNSRSEMNVSTLELGDSALYLCASSLVGSTEEAFFGQGTRLTVV.

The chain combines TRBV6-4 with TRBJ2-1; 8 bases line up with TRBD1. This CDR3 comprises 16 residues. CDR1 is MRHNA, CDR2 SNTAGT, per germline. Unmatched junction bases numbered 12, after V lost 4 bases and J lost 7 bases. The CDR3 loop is CASSVSGGDGWNEQFF. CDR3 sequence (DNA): TGTGCCAGCAGTGTATCAGGGGGCGATGGATGGAATGAGCAGTTCTTC.

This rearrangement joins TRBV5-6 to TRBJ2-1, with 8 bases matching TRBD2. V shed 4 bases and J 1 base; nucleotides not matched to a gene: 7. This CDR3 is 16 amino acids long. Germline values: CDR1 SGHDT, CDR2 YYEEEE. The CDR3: CASSVGLAGSYNEQFF. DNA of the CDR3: TGTGCCAGCAGCGTAGGACTAGCTGGGTCCTACAATGAGCAGTTCTTC. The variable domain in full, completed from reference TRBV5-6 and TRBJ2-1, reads DAGVTQSPTHLIKTRGQQVTLRCSPKSGHDTVSWYQQALGQGPQFIFQYYEEEERQRGNFPDRFSGHQFPNYSSELNVNALLLGDSALYLCASSVGLAGSYNEQFFGPGTRLTVL.

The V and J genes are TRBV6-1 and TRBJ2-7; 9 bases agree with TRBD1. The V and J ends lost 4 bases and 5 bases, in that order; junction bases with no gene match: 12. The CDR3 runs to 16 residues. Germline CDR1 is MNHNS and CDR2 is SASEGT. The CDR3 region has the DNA TGTGCCAGCAGTGCCCGCGACGGGACAGGGCTCCACGAGCAGTACTTC. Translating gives CASSARDGTGLHEQYF.

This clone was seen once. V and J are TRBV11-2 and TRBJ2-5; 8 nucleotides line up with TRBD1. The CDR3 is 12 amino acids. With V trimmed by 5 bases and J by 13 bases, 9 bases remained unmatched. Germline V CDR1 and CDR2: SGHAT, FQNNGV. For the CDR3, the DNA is TGTGCCAGCAGCACCAGACAGGGGCGGTGGTACTTC. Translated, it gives CASSTRQGRWYF.